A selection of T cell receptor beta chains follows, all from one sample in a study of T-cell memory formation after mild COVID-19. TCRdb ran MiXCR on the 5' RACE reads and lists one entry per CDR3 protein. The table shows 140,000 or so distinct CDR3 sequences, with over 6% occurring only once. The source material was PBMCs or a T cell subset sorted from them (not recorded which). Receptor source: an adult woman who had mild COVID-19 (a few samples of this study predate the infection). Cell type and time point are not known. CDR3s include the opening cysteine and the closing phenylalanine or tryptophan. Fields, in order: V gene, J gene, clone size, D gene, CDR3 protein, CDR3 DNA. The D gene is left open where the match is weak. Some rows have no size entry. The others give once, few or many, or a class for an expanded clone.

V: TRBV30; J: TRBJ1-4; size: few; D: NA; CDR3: CAWSDPGWNEKLFF; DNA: TGTGCCTGGAGTGACCCCGGTTGGAATGAAAAACTGTTTTTT
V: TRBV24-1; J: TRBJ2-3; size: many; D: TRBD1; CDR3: CATIFLGTGGTDTQYF; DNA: TGTGCCACCATCTTCTTGGGGACAGGGGGCACAGATACGCAGTATTTT
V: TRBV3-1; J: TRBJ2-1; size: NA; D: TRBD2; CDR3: CASSQGLAGSNEQFF; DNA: TGTGCCAGCAGCCAAGGGCTAGCGGGGAGCAATGAGCAGTTCTTC
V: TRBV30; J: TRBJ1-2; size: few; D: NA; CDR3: CAWGTYGYTF; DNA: TGTGCCTGGGGGACCTATGGCTACACCTTC
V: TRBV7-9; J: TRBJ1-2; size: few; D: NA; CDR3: CASSGLTRGGYTF; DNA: TGTGCCAGCAGCGGACTCACTCGGGGGGGCTACACCTTC
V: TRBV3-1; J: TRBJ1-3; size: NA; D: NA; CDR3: CASSLDRRSWGGNTIYF; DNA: TGTGCCAGCAGCTTGGACCGCCGATCTTGGGGTGGAAACACCATATATTTT
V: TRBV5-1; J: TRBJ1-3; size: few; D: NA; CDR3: CASSLAGTPGNTIYF; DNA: TGCGCCAGCAGCTTGGCTGGGACACCTGGAAACACCATATATTTT
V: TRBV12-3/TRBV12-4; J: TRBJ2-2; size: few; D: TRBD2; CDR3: CASTLRGVAGNTGELFF; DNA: TGTGCCAGCACTCTAAGAGGGGTAGCGGGAAATACCGGGGAGCTGTTTTTT
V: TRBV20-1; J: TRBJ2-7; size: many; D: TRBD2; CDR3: CSARGGGGNPRVSEQYF; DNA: TGCAGTGCTAGAGGGGGCGGGGGAAATCCGCGGGTCTCCGAGCAGTACTTC
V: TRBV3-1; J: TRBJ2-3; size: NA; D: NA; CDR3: CASSQSARRGGRDTQYF; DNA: TGTGCCAGCAGCCAAAGTGCTCGGCGTGGGGGCCGTGATACGCAGTATTTT
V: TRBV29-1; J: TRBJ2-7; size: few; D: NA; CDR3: CSVVITRSYEQYF; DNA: TGCAGCGTTGTTATAACACGCTCCTACGAGCAGTACTTC
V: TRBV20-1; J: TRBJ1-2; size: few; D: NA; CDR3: CSARGGIRGYTF; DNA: TGCAGTGCTAGAGGGGGAATTCGTGGCTACACCTTC
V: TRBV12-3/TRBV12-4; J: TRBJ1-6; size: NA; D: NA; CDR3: CASSFRPTDSPLHF; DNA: TGTGCCAGCAGTTTTCGACCGACTGATTCACCCCTCCACTTT
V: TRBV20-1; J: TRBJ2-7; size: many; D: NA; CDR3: CSAREGTRGSYEQYF; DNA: TGCAGTGCTAGAGAGGGGACGAGGGGCTCCTACGAGCAGTACTTC
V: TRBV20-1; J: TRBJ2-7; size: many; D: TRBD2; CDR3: CSARGLAGSYEQYF; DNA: TGCAGTGCTAGGGGGCTAGCGGGAAGCTACGAGCAGTACTTC
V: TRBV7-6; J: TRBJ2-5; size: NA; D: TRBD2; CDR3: CASSPRLAGWGETQYF; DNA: TGTGCCAGCAGCCCGCGACTAGCGGGGTGGGGGGAGACCCAGTACTTC
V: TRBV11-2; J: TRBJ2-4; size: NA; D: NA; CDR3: CASSFGEAGIQYF; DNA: TGTGCCAGCAGCTTCGGGGAGGCTGGCATTCAGTACTTC
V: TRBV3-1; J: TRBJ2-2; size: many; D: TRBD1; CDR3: CASSRWTGKHTGELFF; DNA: TGTGCCAGCAGCCGCTGGACAGGAAAGCACACCGGGGAGCTGTTTTTT
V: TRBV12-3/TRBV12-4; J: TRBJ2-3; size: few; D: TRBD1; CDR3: CASRSQQGTADTQYF; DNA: TGTGCCAGCAGGTCACAACAGGGGACCGCAGATACGCAGTATTTT
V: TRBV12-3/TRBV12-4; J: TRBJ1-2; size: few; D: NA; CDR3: CASRHLRDRNGYTF; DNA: TGTGCCAGCAGGCACCTGCGAGACAGGAATGGCTACACCTTC
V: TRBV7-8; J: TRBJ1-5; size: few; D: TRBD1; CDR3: CASSLPGQGWSAQHF; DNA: TGTGCCAGCAGTCTACCGGGACAGGGGTGGTCAGCCCAGCATTTT
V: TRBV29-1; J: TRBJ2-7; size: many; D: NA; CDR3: CSVGEVSPYEQYF; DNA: TGCAGCGTTGGTGAGGTCAGTCCCTACGAGCAGTACTTC
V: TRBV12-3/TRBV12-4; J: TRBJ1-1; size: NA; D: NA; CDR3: CASSPTAGVGTEAFF; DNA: TGTGCCAGCAGCCCAACCGCCGGGGTGGGGACTGAAGCTTTCTTT
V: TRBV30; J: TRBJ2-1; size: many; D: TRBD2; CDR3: CAWSGASGVDNEQFF; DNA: TGTGCCTGGAGTGGGGCTAGCGGGGTTGACAATGAGCAGTTCTTC
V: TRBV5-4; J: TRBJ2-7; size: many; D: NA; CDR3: CASSILQEDYEQYF; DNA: TGTGCCAGCAGCATACTGCAAGAAGACTACGAGCAGTACTTC
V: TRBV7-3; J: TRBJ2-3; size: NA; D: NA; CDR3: CASSSTPTDTQYF; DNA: TGTGCCAGCAGCTCAACCCCCACAGATACGCAGTATTTT
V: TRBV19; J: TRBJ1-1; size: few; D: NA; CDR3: CASSRQRTGGTEAFF; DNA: TGTGCCAGTAGCCGCCAGCGTACCGGAGGCACTGAAGCTTTCTTT
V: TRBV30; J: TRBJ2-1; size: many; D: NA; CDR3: CAWSVGARSSYNEQFF; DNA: TGTGCCTGGAGTGTGGGAGCGCGGAGCTCCTACAATGAGCAGTTCTTC